This T cell receptor (beta chain) stems from a study of blood T cell repertoires in COVID-19. The overall study: The United States, Italy and Spain supplied acute and convalescent COVID-19 samples.

Source study methods: Reference gene primer amplification gave estimated nucleated cell counts. Assay: immunoSEQ multiplex PCR; the TCRdb copy retains only in-frame clones and omits some. V, J and clone size are taken as reported in that table, and D and trimming were inferred from the DNA itself. The data hold tens of thousands of clones, with roughly 92% observed a single time. With 3 bases clipped from V and 2 bases from J, the junction kept 3 bases outside the gene matches. In germline, CDR1 is SGHDT, CDR2 YYEEEE. The CDR3 runs to 14 residues. This clonotype originated in a human donor in a cohort sampled during active COVID-19. Input material: peripheral blood. The J gene is TRBJ2-7, the V gene TRBV5-6; 9 nucleotides agree with TRBD1. The chain's CDR3 is CASSWGQGPYEQYF. In DNA, the CDR3 is TGTGCCAGCAGCTGGGGACAGGGCCCCTACGAGCAGTACTTC.